This T cell receptor (beta chain) was sequenced in a study of blood T cells in healthy people across ages. This clonotype was counted only a few times. Its antigen is unknown. Combining a sample-barcoded 5' primer with a J-beta primer mix, a second PCR ran for roughly 7 to 12 cycles. TCRdb re-analysed the 5' RACE reads in MiXCR, keeping a single row per CDR3 protein. The sample has some 890,000 distinct CDR3 sequences, 25% to 35% seen once. Study observations and caveats: Greater diversity and more naive CD4+ cells were seen in long-lived donors than in aged donors.

The same sample was also used in a study of T cells of mothers and their children. That work states: Thymic selection shapes TCR recombination output in related pairs, and it does so similarly in unrelated pairs. A slight, non-significant increase in overlap was found for related mother-child pairs relative to unrelated pairs.

Sequencing used blood. The clonotype originates from a woman aged 40 to 50 in good health.

This chain's CDR3 is CASALRGGERDEQFF. CDR3 bases: TGTGCCAGCGCCCTTCGAGGGGGCGAACGCGATGAGCAGTTCTTC. The chain recombines TRBV6-6 with TRBJ2-1, with 7 bases fitting TRBD1. V was clipped by 8 bases and J by 8 bases; unmatched bases: 15. CDR3 length: 15 residues. The germline gives CDR1 MNHNY, CDR2 SVGAGI (reference sequence).